The entry that follows covers one T cell receptor beta chain sequence. The CDR3 totals 15 residues. CDR1 is KGHSH and CDR2 is LQKENI in the germline V gene. V lost 3 bases and J lost 0, with 9 bases in between. This sample stems from a study of blood T cell repertoires in COVID-19. On the study more broadly: The analysed material was cDNA or gDNA that came from T cells, B-cell-depleted T cells, or PBMCs.

Donors were grouped by their self-reported clinical history. The table came from immunoSEQ multiplex PCR; TCRdb's copy has only in-frame clones and leaves some out. Of 200,000 or so clones in the sample, approximately 80% were seen once. The sequence came from a man between 60 and 75 years old who had recovered from COVID-19. Sequencing was done on a sample of PBMCs or T cells enriched from blood (not recorded which). V gene TRBV18 combines with J gene TRBJ1-5; TRBD1 is a possible D gene (5 bases). CDR3 amino acids: CASSPGGNSNQPQHF. In nucleotides, the CDR3 is TGTGCCAGCTCACCCGGGGGTAATAGCAATCAGCCCCAGCATTTT.